Listed here are 30 T cell receptor beta chains from one sample, sequenced in a study of T cell repertoires in cytomegalovirus infection. Antigens for these TCRs are unknown. One entry per CDR3 protein results from TCRdb running MiXCR on the reads. The data show approximately 910,000 distinct CDR3 sequences, with approximately 31% seen just once and around 15% held by the top ten. The sequencing used cultured CD8+ T cells from PBMCs, collected from culture after CMV antigen stimulation. Source of these receptors: a human donor in good health (CMV status not recorded). Some clones in this sample may be carry-over from other donors' samples.

J is TRBJ1-1 and V is TRBV28; the match to TRBD1 covers 7 bases. Germline V gene lookup returns CDR1 MDHEN and CDR2 SYDVKM. V gave up 2 bases and J gave up 4 bases; unmatched junction bases: 10. This CDR3 region has 16 residues. DNA for the CDR3: TGTGCCAGCAGTTTAATGGTTGGCAGGGGGATCACTGAAGCTTTCTTT. It encodes CASSLMVGRGITEAFF.

In its sample, this clonotype was seen a few times. The V call is TRBV12-3 or TRBV12-4, the J call TRBJ2-3, with D maybe TRBD2 (6 bases). The CDR3 contains 14 residues. The germline V and J ends were trimmed by 3 bases and 4 bases, with 11 bases remaining between them. The CDR3 sequence: CASSFGGRPDTQYF. The CDR3 DNA follows: TGTGCCAGCAGTTTTGGGGGGAGGCCAGATACGCAGTATTTT.

The rearrangement uses TRBV28 and TRBJ2-3, with 9 nucleotides matching TRBD1. Germline lookup yields CDR1 MDHEN and CDR2 SYDVKM. CDR3 length equals 15 residues. V lost 6 bases, J lost 3 bases, and 7 bases stayed unmatched. As DNA, the CDR3 is TGTGCCAGCAGCCGGGGACAGGGCTGGACAGATACGCAGTATTTT. It encodes CASSRGQGWTDTQYF.

This clonotype was seen more than once but under ten times. The rearrangement links TRBV6-2 or TRBV6-3 to TRBJ2-7; no reliable D call. V shed 0 bases and J shed 2 bases, with 8 bases lying between them. The CDR3 runs to 14 residues. Germline V lookup: CDR1 MNHEY, CDR2 SVGEGT. The CDR3 reads CASSYSGPAYEQYV. The CDR3 DNA reads TGTGCCAGCAGTTACTCCGGGCCTGCCTACGAGCAGTACGTC.

The chain joins TRBV4-1 to TRBJ1-2, with no clear D. The V gene lost 2 bases and the J gene lost 5 bases, with 9 bases spanning the gap. CDR3 length equals 13 residues. Per germline, CDR1 MGHRA and CDR2 YSYEKL. CDR3 loop: CASSQIGPYGYTF. DNA for the CDR3: TGCGCCAGCAGCCAAATCGGACCATATGGCTACACCTTC.

This clonotype was observed at least ten times. The chain links TRBV4-3 to TRBJ2-1; 7 bases fit TRBD2. The ends lost 0 bases at V and 7 bases at J; junction bases unmatched: 3. The CDR3 loop spans 14 amino acids. Germline-derived CDR1 and CDR2 are LGHNA and YSLEER. The CDR3 sequence: CASSQDGGGNEQFF. In DNA, the CDR3 is TGCGCCAGCAGCCAAGATGGGGGGGGGAATGAGCAGTTCTTC.

The rearrangement links TRBV7-9 to TRBJ1-2; D not resolved. This CDR3 has 16 amino acids. Germline CDR1 and CDR2: SEHNR and FQNEAQ (reference sequence). V was trimmed by 4 bases and J by 3 bases, leaving 18 bases between them. CDR3 residues: CASSSPMSRRHYGYTF. For the CDR3, the DNA is TGTGCCAGCAGCTCGCCCATGTCCCGGCGACACTATGGCTACACCTTC.

This chain joins TRBV5-5 and TRBJ1-1, with 10 bases fitting TRBD1. Germline CDR1 reads SGHKS; CDR2 reads YYEKEE (reference sequence). This CDR3 contains 15 residues. The ends lost 5 bases at V and 2 bases at J; junction bases unmatched: 6. The CDR3 sequence: CASRTDRGRNTEAFF. Written as DNA, the CDR3 is TGTGCCAGCAGAACCGACAGGGGGCGAAACACTGAAGCTTTCTTT.

The V gene is TRBV2, the J gene TRBJ1-1, with a tentative D call TRBD1 (6 bases). Trimming removed 8 bases at V and 4 bases at J, with 8 bases between. CDR1 is SNHLY and CDR2 is FYNNEI in the germline V gene. This CDR3 is built from 11 residues. The CDR3 nucleotides are TGTGCCAGCCAGGGGTTCACTGAAGCTTTCTTT. Its protein product is CASQGFTEAFF.

Notes on this clonotype: At one boundary the junction diverges from the germline segment, which might be a read error. The chain employs TRBV29-1 and TRBJ2-4; D ambiguous. This CDR3 has 13 residues. Germline V gene data show CDR1 as SQVTM and CDR2 as ANQGSEA. Here the CDR3 DNA reads TGCAGCGTCGAAGGACGAGTCAAAAACATTCAGTACTTC. Encoded protein: CSVEGRVKNIQYF.

The chain joins TRBV15 to TRBJ2-7, with D unclear. The germline CDR1 and CDR2 sequences are LNHNV and YYDKDF (reference sequence). The CDR3 loop spans 13 amino acids. V gave up 6 bases and J gave up 0 bases, with 9 bases separating them. The CDR3 sequence: CATSHWGSYEQYV. The CDR3 DNA is TGTGCCACCAGTCACTGGGGCTCCTACGAGCAGTACGTC.

The CDR3 sequence: CATETGGDGYTF. CDR3 DNA sequence: TGTGCAACTGAGACAGGGGGTGATGGCTACACCTTC. The V and J genes are TRBV7-6 and TRBJ1-2; 9 bases line up with TRBD1. This CDR3 has 12 residues. Germline V gene lookup returns CDR1 SGHVS and CDR2 FNYEAQ.

This clonotype was seen a few times. This chain links TRBV25-1 with TRBJ2-3; 9 positions match TRBD1. Looked up from germline, CDR1 is MGHDK and CDR2 is SYGVNS. V shed 2 bases, J shed 3 bases, and the junction held 9 bases outside the gene matches. The length of the CDR3 is 17 residues. The CDR3 here is CASSEALPGQGTDTQYF. In DNA, the CDR3 is TGTGCCAGCAGTGAAGCCCTCCCAGGACAGGGGACAGATACGCAGTATTTT.

CDR3 in amino acids: CASSVTGTEPNYGYTF. The CDR3 nucleotides are TGTGCCAGCAGTGTGACCGGGACAGAGCCTAACTATGGCTACACCTTC. The genes are TRBV2 and TRBJ1-2; 7 bases align to TRBD1. The CDR3 is made up of 16 amino acids. The trim removed 4 bases at V and 0 bases at J, leaving 8 bases unmatched. Germline values: CDR1 SNHLY, CDR2 FYNNEI.

The chain uses TRBV7-9 and TRBJ2-5, with D possibly matching TRBD1 (6 bases). The CDR3 runs to 15 residues. Germline values: CDR1 SEHNR, CDR2 FQNEAQ (reference sequence). Trimming removed 5 bases from V and 2 bases from J, with 15 bases in between. CDR3 coding DNA: TGTGCCAGCAGCCCCCGGAACACAGGGCAAGAGACCCAGTACTTC. Encoded protein: CASSPRNTGQETQYF.

This clonotype was observed at least ten times. The gene calls are TRBV12-3 or TRBV12-4 and TRBJ2-3, with 7 bases aligning to TRBD1. V lost 3 bases to trimming and J lost 3 bases; unmatched junction nucleotides: 6. The CDR3 spans 15 residues. As DNA, the CDR3 is TGTGCCAGCAGTTTTAGGACAGGTTCTACAGATACGCAGTATTTT. This gives the protein CASSFRTGSTDTQYF.

This sequence joins TRBV6-6 and TRBJ2-5, with D possibly TRBD1 on 6 matching bases. From germline, CDR1 is MNHNY and CDR2 SVGAGI (reference sequence). The V end lost 0 bases, the J end lost 5 bases, and 13 bases lay between the germline ends. There are 15 residues in the CDR3. CDR3 in amino acids: CASSYSSGGGETQYF. The DNA for the CDR3 is TGTGCCAGCAGTTACTCGAGTGGGGGCGGCGAGACCCAGTACTTC.

This clonotype was counted at least ten times. This rearrangement joins TRBV7-2 to TRBJ1-5; D may be TRBD1 (5 bases). The CDR3 is 16 amino acids. Looked up from germline, CDR1 is SGHTA and CDR2 is FQGNSA. Trimming cost V 5 bases and J 3 bases, with 17 bases left between them. The CDR3 protein is CASSPWEGVDNQPQHF. In DNA form, the CDR3 reads TGTGCCAGCAGCCCCTGGGAAGGGGTCGACAATCAGCCCCAGCATTTT.

A remark on this clonotype: A junction boundary mismatches the germline segment, possibly from a read error. V and J are TRBV7-9 and TRBJ2-3; D might be TRBD1 (6 bases). The germline V gene encodes CDR1 SEHNR and CDR2 FQNEAQ (reference sequence). The CDR3 contains 14 residues. The CDR3 sequence is CASSLGGGTDTRYF. Here the CDR3 DNA reads TGTGCCAGCAGCTTAGGTGGGGGCACAGATACGCGGTATTTT.

This clonotype was counted between two and nine times. This rearrangement joins TRBV6-1 to TRBJ1-2; weak D call: TRBD1 (5 bases). Germline CDR1 reads MNHNS; CDR2 reads SASEGT. This CDR3 is built from 13 residues. Trimming removed 6 bases from V and 4 bases from J, with 12 bases in between. CDR3 sequence reads: CASSPGGTYGYTF. CDR3 sequence (DNA): TGTGCCAGCAGCCCGGGGGGGACCTATGGCTACACCTTC.

There are a few counts of this clonotype. The chain has TRBV12-3 or TRBV12-4 and TRBJ2-2, with 9 bases identical to TRBD1. CDR3 length equals 14 residues. V trimming: 6 bases; J trimming: 6 bases; junction bases outside the gene matches: 5. The CDR3 sequence is CASREQGAPGELFF. The CDR3 coding sequence is TGTGCCAGCAGGGAACAGGGGGCGCCCGGGGAGCTGTTTTTT.

This clonotype has just a few counts. The rearrangement uses TRBV7-2 and TRBJ2-7; D is uncertain. The CDR3 has 12 amino acids. CDR1 SGHTA and CDR2 FQGNSA come from the germline V gene. V lost 5 bases and J lost 2, with 7 bases in between. CDR3 region: CASSPHPYEQYF. CDR3 nucleotides: TGTGCCAGCAGCCCCCACCCCTACGAGCAGTACTTC.

This clonotype was detected many times. The rearrangement uses TRBV7-8 and TRBJ2-7; 9 nucleotides line up with TRBD1. V trimming: 7 bases; J trimming: 3 bases; junction bases outside the gene matches: 7. Per the germline V gene, CDR1 is SGHVS and CDR2 is FQNEAQ. The CDR3 sequence is 14 residues long. In DNA form, the CDR3 reads TGTGCCAGCATCCCGGGACAGGGTTTCTACGAGCAGTACTTC. As protein: CASIPGQGFYEQYF.

This clonotype has a single count. The V and J genes are TRBV7-9 and TRBJ1-2, with 8 nucleotides matching TRBD1. The CDR3 is 16 amino acids. Germline CDR1 is SEHNR and CDR2 is FQNEAQ (reference sequence). Trimming cost V 8 bases and J 4 bases; bases outside gene matches: 15. The CDR3 DNA follows: TGTGCCAGCTATGGACAGGGCGGCGGGATTCTCTATGGCTACACCTTC. This codes for CASYGQGGGILYGYTF.

This rearrangement joins TRBV12-3 or TRBV12-4 to TRBJ1-4, with D perhaps TRBD1 (6 bases). The ends were cut back, 5 bases at V and 8 bases at J, with 15 bases in the middle. The length of the CDR3 is 14 residues. The CDR3: CASSPTGSREKLFF. DNA for the CDR3: TGTGCCAGCAGTCCAACAGGGTCTCGGGAAAAACTGTTTTTT.

This clonotype showed up many times. The V gene is TRBV7-6, the J gene TRBJ2-5; either TRBD1 or TRBD2 may fit D (6 bases each). The germline CDR1 and CDR2 sequences are SGHVS and FNYEAQ. V gave up 3 bases and J gave up 4 bases, with 15 bases separating them. The CDR3 has 15 amino acids. The CDR3 nucleotides read TGTGCCAGCAGCTTTGGTCCGGGGGCGTCAGAGACCCAGTACTTC. This encodes CASSFGPGASETQYF.

This clonotype has only a few counts. The rearrangement links TRBV7-9 to TRBJ1-5, with 11 bases aligning to TRBD1. The CDR3 runs to 15 residues. Germline CDR1 is SEHNR and CDR2 is FQNEAQ (reference sequence). Germline trimming cut 5 bases from V and 7 bases from J; bases unmatched to any gene: 7. In DNA, the CDR3 is TGTGCCAGCAGCAGTTGGACAGGGGGCCAGCAGCCCCAGCATTTT. Protein product: CASSSWTGGQQPQHF. The complete variable domain, with remaining parts taken from reference TRBV7-9 and TRBJ1-5, reads DTGVSQNPRHKITKRGQNVTFRCDPISEHNRLYWYRQTLGQGPEFLTYFQNEAQLEKSRLLSDRFSAERPKGSFSTLEIQRTEQGDSAMYLCASSSWTGGQQPQHFGDGTRLSIL.

The chain is built from TRBV7-6 and TRBJ1-5; TRBD1 might be the D (5 bases). CDR1 SGHVS and CDR2 FNYEAQ come from the germline V gene. The CDR3 runs to 14 residues. Deletions cut 1 base from V and 8 bases from J, with 12 bases between. The CDR3 DNA follows: TGTGCCAGCAGCTTAGGGGGGTTTTGGGAGCCCCAGCATTTT. Translation: CASSLGGFWEPQHF.

The chain employs TRBV11-2 and TRBJ2-5; 8 bases match TRBD2. This CDR3 contains 16 residues. The germline V gene encodes CDR1 SGHAT and CDR2 FQNNGV. J gave up 4 bases and V 6 bases, and 13 bases lay outside the gene matches. CDR3 in amino acids: CASRPQRGSRGETQYF. CDR3 nucleotides: TGTGCCAGCAGGCCCCAGCGGGGGAGTAGGGGAGAGACCCAGTACTTC.

This sequence joins TRBV7-8 and TRBJ1-4; no definite D call. There are 14 residues in the CDR3. Germline V gives CDR1 SGHVS, CDR2 FQNEAQ. V was clipped by 4 bases and J by 3 bases, with 9 bases between them. The CDR3 loop is CASSSTSPNEKLFF. CDR3 nucleotides: TGTGCCAGCAGCTCAACCTCGCCTAATGAAAAACTGTTTTTT. The complete variable domain, with remaining parts taken from reference TRBV7-8 and TRBJ1-4, reads GAGVSQSPRYKVAKRGQDVALRCDPISGHVSLFWYQQALGQGPEFLTYFQNEAQLDKSGLPSDRFFAERPEGSVSTLKIQRTQQEDSAVYLCASSSTSPNEKLFFGSGTQLSVL.